These T cell receptor beta chains were read from a single sample in a study of cytomegalovirus exposure and HLA in healthy donors. Using immunoSEQ multiplex PCR, the repertoire was profiled, and TCRdb retains in-frame clones only, with some absent. The sample yields fewer than 110,000 clones, approximately 73% seen once. Input material: PBMCs. These receptors all come from a young woman in good health and CMV-seropositive. Each CDR3 is given with its conserved first and last residue. A D gene is named only where the DNA matches it firmly. Clone size appears in some rows only: once, few, many, or a class for an expanded clone.

V	size	J	D	CDR3	DNA
TRBV7-9	-	TRBJ1-1	TRBD1	CASRLYGQGGTEAFF	TGTGCCAGCAGACTTTATGGACAGGGCGGAACTGAAGCTTTCTTT
TRBV7-3	-	TRBJ2-7	-	CASSSQGGDEQYF	TGTGCCAGCAGCTCCCAGGGGGGTGACGAGCAGTACTTC
TRBV28	-	TRBJ1-5	TRBD1	CASREGQDNQPQHF	TGTGCCAGCAGGGAAGGACAGGACAATCAGCCCCAGCATTTT
TRBV7-6	few	TRBJ2-3	TRBD2	CASSLGLARTDTQYF	TGTGCCAGCAGCCTCGGACTAGCGAGGACAGATACGCAGTATTTT
TRBV6-1	few	TRBJ1-1	TRBD1	CASSLTGGYTEAFF	TGTGCCAGCAGTTTAACAGGGGGCTACACTGAAGCTTTCTTT
TRBV2	-	TRBJ1-1	TRBD1	CASSLNRGYTEAFF	TGTGCCAGCAGCCTAAACAGGGGGTACACTGAAGCTTTCTTT
TRBV5-5	-	TRBJ1-1	-	CASSDVGQPNTEAFF	TGTGCCAGCAGTGATGTCGGACAACCGAACACTGAAGCTTTCTTT
TRBV28	-	TRBJ2-7	-	CASVRGTNYEQYF	TGTGCCAGCGTGCGGGGGACAAACTACGAGCAGTACTTC
TRBV9	-	TRBJ2-3	TRBD2	CASSSSGRGADTQYF	TGTGCCAGCAGCAGCAGCGGGAGAGGCGCAGATACGCAGTATTTT
TRBV28	-	TRBJ1-3	TRBD1	CASSSLPGDRKSGNTIYF	TGTGCCAGCAGTTCCTTACCCGGGGACAGGAAATCTGGAAACACCATATATTTT
TRBV19	-	TRBJ2-2	-	CASSISIGLPNTGELFF	TGTGCCAGTAGTATCAGTATAGGACTACCGAACACCGGGGAGCTGTTTTTT
TRBV5-1	-	TRBJ2-7	TRBD2	CASSPQGWGASGGFSYEQYF	TGCGCCAGCAGCCCGCAGGGTTGGGGGGCTAGCGGGGGTTTCTCCTACGAGCAGTACTTC
TRBV28	-	TRBJ2-7	TRBD1	CASSDPPGQAGQYF	TGTGCCAGCTCTGACCCTCCGGGACAGGCAGGGCAGTACTTC
TRBV2	-	TRBJ1-4	-	CASSEDFATNEKLFF	TGTGCCAGCAGTGAAGACTTCGCAACTAATGAAAAACTGTTTTTT
TRBV2	once	TRBJ2-7	-	CASRRGEGYEQYF	TGTGCCAGCAGGAGGGGGGAGGGCTACGAGCAGTACTTC
TRBV7-7	-	TRBJ2-7	TRBD1	CASSERQGLTYEQYF	TGTGCCAGCAGCGAGAGACAGGGATTGACCTACGAGCAGTACTTC
TRBV7-9	-	TRBJ2-5	-	CATHGWAQETQYF	TGTGCCACCCATGGTTGGGCCCAAGAGACCCAGTACTTC
TRBV27	-	TRBJ2-1	-	CASSLTGYYNEQFF	TGTGCCAGCAGTTTAACGGGGTACTACAATGAGCAGTTCTTC
TRBV6-1	once	TRBJ1-1	TRBD1	CASSEVFLRDRDTEAFF	TGTGCCAGCAGTGAAGTATTCCTCCGGGACAGAGACACTGAAGCTTTCTTT
TRBV7-8	-	TRBJ1-3	TRBD1	CASSHGQADSGNTIYF	TGTGCCAGCAGCCATGGACAGGCTGACTCTGGAAACACCATATATTTT
TRBV19	-	TRBJ1-4	-	CASSKGDIFGEKLFF	TGTGCCAGTAGTAAGGGGGACATCTTTGGGGAAAAACTGTTTTTT
TRBV5-6	-	TRBJ2-3	-	CASSLDAGSSTDTQYF	TGTGCCAGCAGCTTGGATGCGGGTTCTAGCACAGATACGCAGTATTTT
TRBV11-2	-	TRBJ1-2	-	CASSVRWTEYGYTF	TGTGCCAGCAGCGTACGATGGACAGAGTATGGCTACACCTTC
TRBV5-1	once	TRBJ2-7	-	CATTTGDPRGLEQYF	TGCGCCACCACGACGGGGGACCCCCGGGGTTTGGAGCAGTACTTC
TRBV9	once	TRBJ2-1	TRBD2	CASSAGGDEQFF	TGTGCCAGCAGCGCGGGGGGGGATGAGCAGTTCTTC
TRBV6-6	few	TRBJ2-3	-	CASSLTETSTDTQYF	TGTGCCAGCAGCTTGACAGAAACTAGCACAGATACGCAGTATTTT
TRBV7-9	-	TRBJ1-2	TRBD1	CSSSSSRGHGYTF	TGTTCCAGCAGCTCCAGCAGGGGGCATGGCTACACCTTC
TRBV9	-	TRBJ1-1	-	CASSYQGKGDTEAFF	TGTGCCAGCAGCTATCAGGGGAAGGGAGATACTGAAGCTTTCTTT
TRBV28	-	TRBJ2-7	TRBD2	CASTGTSGSYEQYF	TGTGCCAGTACCGGGACTAGCGGCTCCTACGAGCAGTACTTC
TRBV29-1	-	TRBJ1-2	-	CSVLPDRDGYTF	TGCAGCGTCCTGCCTGATCGCGATGGCTACACCTTC
TRBV14	-	TRBJ1-1	-	CASSQTWTAMNTEAFF	TGTGCCAGCAGCCAAACGTGGACAGCGATGAACACTGAAGCTTTCTTT
TRBV19	-	TRBJ1-5	TRBD1	CATNRGQSNQPQHF	TGTGCCACCAACAGGGGGCAGAGCAATCAGCCCCAGCATTTT
TRBV7-3	once	TRBJ1-1	-	CASSSTRNTEAFF	TGTGCCAGCAGCTCCACACGAAACACTGAAGCTTTCTTT
TRBV18	-	TRBJ2-7	-	CASSPPVSWEQYF	TGTGCCAGCTCACCTCCGGTGTCGTGGGAGCAGTACTTC
TRBV7-9	few	TRBJ2-1	-	CASSPPEVTRGEQFF	TGTGCCAGCAGCCCCCCGGAGGTCACCAGGGGTGAGCAGTTCTTC
TRBV19	-	TRBJ2-3	TRBD2	CASSIGTSGRRDTQYF	TGTGCCAGTAGTATCGGGACTAGCGGGAGGAGGGATACGCAGTATTTT
TRBV10-3	-	TRBJ1-1	-	CAISESTAEAFF	TGTGCCATCAGTGAGTCGACAGCAGAAGCTTTCTTT
TRBV25-1	-	TRBJ1-2	-	CASSDGGGYTF	TGTGCCAGCAGTGATGGGGGCGGCTACACCTTC
TRBV6-5	-	TRBJ2-7	-	CASSYSDQAPSYEQYF	TGTGCCAGCAGTTACTCGGATCAGGCTCCTTCCTACGAGCAGTACTTC
TRBV27	once	TRBJ2-7	TRBD2	CASRLAGGLYEQYF	TGTGCCAGCAGACTAGCGGGAGGACTCTACGAGCAGTACTTC
TRBV11-1	-	TRBJ2-7	-	CASSNGEETRGEQYF	TGTGCCAGCAGCAACGGGGAGGAGACTAGGGGCGAGCAGTACTTC
TRBV6-6	-	TRBJ1-2	-	CAIPDSINYGYTF	TGTGCCATCCCGGACAGCATAAACTATGGCTACACCTTC
TRBV27	-	TRBJ1-2	-	CATSPREGSGGYTF	TGTGCCACCTCCCCAAGGGAGGGGAGCGGTGGCTACACCTTC
TRBV4-1	once	TRBJ1-2	-	CASSQVLGRGYTF	TGCGCCAGCAGCCAAGTTCTGGGGCGCGGCTACACCTTC
TRBV2	-	TRBJ1-4	TRBD1	CASSQGTGGDEKLFF	TGTGCCAGCAGCCAAGGGACAGGGGGCGATGAAAAACTGTTTTTT
TRBV7-6	-	TRBJ2-7	-	CASSLALGPYEQYF	TGTGCCAGCAGCTTAGCGCTCGGTCCCTACGAGCAGTACTTC
TRBV10-3	-	TRBJ2-7	-	CAIMVAGASGEQYF	TGTGCCATCATGGTGGCGGGGGCCTCGGGCGAGCAGTACTTC